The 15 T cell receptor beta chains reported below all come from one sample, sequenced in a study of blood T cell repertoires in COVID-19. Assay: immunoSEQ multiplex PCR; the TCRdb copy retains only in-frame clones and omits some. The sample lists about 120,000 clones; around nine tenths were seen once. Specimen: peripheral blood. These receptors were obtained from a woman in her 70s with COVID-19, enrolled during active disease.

CDR3 sequence reads: CASSEGWGGETQYF. The CDR3 region has the DNA TGTGCCAGCAGCGAGGGTTGGGGTGGGGAGACCCAGTACTTC. The chain uses TRBV6-5 and TRBJ2-5, with D possibly matching TRBD2 (5 bases). Germline V gives CDR1 MNHEY, CDR2 SVGAGI. Trimming shortened V by 6 bases and J by 5 bases, and 16 bases separated the two germline ends. The CDR3 is made up of 14 amino acids.

The CDR3 here is CASSQEGGQPQHF. The CDR3 region has the DNA TGTGCCAGCAGCCAAGAAGGGGGCCAGCCCCAGCATTTT. V and J are TRBV3-1 (or the pseudogene TRBV3-2) and TRBJ1-5; TRBD1 matches at 7 bases. CDR3 length: 13 amino acids. Germline V gene sequence: CDR1 LGHDT, CDR2 YNNKEL (reference sequence). Trimming removed 0 bases from V and 7 bases from J; junction bases left unmatched: 0.

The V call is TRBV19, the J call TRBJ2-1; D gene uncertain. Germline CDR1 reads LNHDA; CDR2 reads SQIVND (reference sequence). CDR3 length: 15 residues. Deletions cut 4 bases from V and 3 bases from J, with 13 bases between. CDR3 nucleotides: TGTGCCAGTAGTACGTCCTCCCAACTCTACAATGAGCAGTTCTTC. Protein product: CASSTSSQLYNEQFF.

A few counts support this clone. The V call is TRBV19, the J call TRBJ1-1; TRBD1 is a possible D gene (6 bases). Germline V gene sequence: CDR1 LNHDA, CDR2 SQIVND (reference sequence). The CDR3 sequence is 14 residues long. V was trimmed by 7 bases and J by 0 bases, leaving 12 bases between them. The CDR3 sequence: CASKTGTMNTEAFF. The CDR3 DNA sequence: TGTGCCAGTAAAACAGGGACCATGAACACTGAAGCTTTCTTT.

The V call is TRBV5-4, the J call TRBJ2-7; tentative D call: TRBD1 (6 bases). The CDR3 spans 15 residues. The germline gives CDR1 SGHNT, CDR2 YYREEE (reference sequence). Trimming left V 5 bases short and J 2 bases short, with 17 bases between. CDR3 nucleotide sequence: TGTGCCAGCAGGCCACCCGGGACAAGGACCTACGAGCAGTACTTC. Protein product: CASRPPGTRTYEQYF.

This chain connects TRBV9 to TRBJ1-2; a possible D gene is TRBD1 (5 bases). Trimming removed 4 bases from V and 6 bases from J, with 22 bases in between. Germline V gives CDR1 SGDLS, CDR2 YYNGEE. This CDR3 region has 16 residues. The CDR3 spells CASSPRPYGGSDGYTF. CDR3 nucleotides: TGTGCCAGCAGCCCCCGCCCCTACGGGGGGTCCGATGGCTACACCTTC.

The DNA of the CDR3 is TGCGCCAGCAGCTTGTCGGGGGTGGGTGAGCAGTTCTTC. Protein: CASSLSGVGEQFF. V and J are TRBV5-1 and TRBJ2-1, with a possible D match to TRBD2 (6 bases). Trimming stripped 1 base from V and 9 bases from J, with 11 bases between. The CDR3 is 13 residues long. Germline CDR1 and CDR2: SGHRS and YFSETQ.

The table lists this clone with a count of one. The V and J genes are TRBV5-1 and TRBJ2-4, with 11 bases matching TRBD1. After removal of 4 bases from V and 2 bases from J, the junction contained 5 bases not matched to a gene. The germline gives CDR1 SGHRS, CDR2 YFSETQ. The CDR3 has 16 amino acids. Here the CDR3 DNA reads TGCGCCAGCAGCCCCGGACAGGGGGCGTCCAAAAACATTCAGTACTTC. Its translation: CASSPGQGASKNIQYF.

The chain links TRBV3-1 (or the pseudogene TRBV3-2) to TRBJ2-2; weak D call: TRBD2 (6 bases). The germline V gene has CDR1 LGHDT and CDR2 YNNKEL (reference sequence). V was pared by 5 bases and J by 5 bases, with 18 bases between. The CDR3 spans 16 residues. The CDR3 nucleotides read TGTGCCAGCAGCGACCCCGGGCAGGGAGGTACCGGGGAGCTGTTTTTT. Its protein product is CASSDPGQGGTGELFF.

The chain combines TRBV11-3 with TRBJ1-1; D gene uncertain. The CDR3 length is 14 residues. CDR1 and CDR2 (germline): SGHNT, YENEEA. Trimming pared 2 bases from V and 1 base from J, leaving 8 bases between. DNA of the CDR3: TGTGCCAGCAGCTTATCGGGTCAGAACACTGAAGCTTTCTTT. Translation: CASSLSGQNTEAFF. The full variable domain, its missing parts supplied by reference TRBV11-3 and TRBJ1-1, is EAGVVQSPRYKIIEKKQPVAFWCNPISGHNTLYWYLQNLGQGPELLIRYENEEAVDDSQLPKDRFSAERLKGVDSTLKIQPAELGDSAVYLCASSLSGQNTEAFFGQGTRLTVV.

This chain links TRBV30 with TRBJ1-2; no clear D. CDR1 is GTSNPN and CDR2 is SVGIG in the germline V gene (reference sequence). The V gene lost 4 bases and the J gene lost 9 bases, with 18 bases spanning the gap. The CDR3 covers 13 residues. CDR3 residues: CAWMIRVEYSYTF. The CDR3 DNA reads TGTGCCTGGATGATTCGGGTAGAGTATAGCTACACCTTC.

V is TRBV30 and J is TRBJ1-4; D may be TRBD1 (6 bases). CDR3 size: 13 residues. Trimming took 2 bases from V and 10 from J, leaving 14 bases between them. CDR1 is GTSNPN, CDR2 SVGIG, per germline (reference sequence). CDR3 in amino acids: CAWSFGGRGKLFF. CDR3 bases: TGTGCCTGGAGTTTTGGGGGCAGGGGAAAACTGTTTTTT.

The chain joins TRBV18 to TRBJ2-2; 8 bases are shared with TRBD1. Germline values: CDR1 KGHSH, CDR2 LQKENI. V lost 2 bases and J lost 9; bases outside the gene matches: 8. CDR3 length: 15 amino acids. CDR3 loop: CASSPDRQGSRELFF. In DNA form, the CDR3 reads TGTGCCAGCTCACCAGACCGACAGGGGTCCCGGGAGCTGTTTTTT. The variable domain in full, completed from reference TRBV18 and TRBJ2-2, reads NAGVMQNPRHLVRRRGQEARLRCSPMKGHSHVYWYRQLPEEGLKFMVYLQKENIIDESGMPKERFSAEFPKEGPSILRIQQVVRGDSAAYFCASSPDRQGSRELFFGEGSRLTVL.

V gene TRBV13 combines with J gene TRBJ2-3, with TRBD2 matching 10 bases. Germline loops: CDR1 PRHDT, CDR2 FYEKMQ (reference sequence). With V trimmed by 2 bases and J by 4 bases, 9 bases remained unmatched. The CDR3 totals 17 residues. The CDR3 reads CASSLPPGLALADTQYF. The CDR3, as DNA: TGTGCCAGCAGCTTACCACCGGGACTAGCGTTGGCAGATACGCAGTATTTT.

CDR3 nucleotide sequence: TGTGCCAGCAGTCGGGGGGCTTCGGGTCAGCCCCAGCATTTT. Translated: CASSRGASGQPQHF. V is TRBV2 and J is TRBJ1-5; D perhaps matches TRBD1 (6 bases). Trimming took off 5 bases at V and 6 bases at J, with 14 bases between the two ends. Germline CDR1 and CDR2: SNHLY and FYNNEI. CDR3 length equals 14 residues.